The 29 T cell receptor beta chains reported below all come from one sample, sequenced in a study of T cells in Graves' hyperthyroidism and ophthalmopathy. The CDR3 regions of TCR beta were amplified from RNA transcripts. In the first-round RT-PCR of the TCR CDR3, the HTBI primer set was used. TCRdb itself ran the multiplex PCR reads through MiXCR, one entry per CDR3 protein. The sample yields about 640,000 distinct CDR3 sequences, less than 25% seen once. The sample taken for sequencing was blood. The receptors here all came from a man under 40 with Graves' ophthalmopathy.

In its sample, this clonotype was seen a few times. The chain links TRBV27 to TRBJ2-1; TRBD1 agrees at 7 bases. Germline CDR1 MNHEY, CDR2 SMNVEV (reference sequence). The CDR3 runs 15 residues. Trimming cost V 7 bases and J 6 bases; bases outside gene matches: 12. The CDR3 DNA reads as TGTGCCAGCACCCCTGAGGGGGCCGGGGCCAATGAGCAGTTCTTC. As protein: CASTPEGAGANEQFF.

This sequence joins TRBV9 and TRBJ2-7; tentative D call: TRBD1 (5 bases). The ends were cut back, 0 bases at V and 0 bases at J, with 13 bases in the middle. The CDR3 loop spans 16 amino acids. The germline V gene has CDR1 SGDLS and CDR2 YYNGEE. The CDR3 is CASSVGADKSSYEQYF. The CDR3 DNA is TGTGCCAGCAGCGTAGGGGCGGACAAGTCCTCCTACGAGCAGTACTTC.

This clonotype has a count of ten or more. This chain connects TRBV11-3 to TRBJ2-1; 11 positions agree with TRBD2. The CDR3 has 17 amino acids. Germline V CDR1 and CDR2: SGHNT, YENEEA. With 8 bases clipped from V and 2 bases from J, the junction kept 11 bases outside the gene matches. CDR3 in DNA: TGTGCCAGCCCTTTTGGGGTAGCGGGAGGGCCCTACAATGAGCAGTTCTTC. Translating it yields CASPFGVAGGPYNEQFF.

This clonotype appeared a few times. This chain joins TRBV28 and TRBJ2-3; D is perhaps TRBD2 (6 bases). The CDR3 sequence is 14 residues long. Germline-derived CDR1 and CDR2 are MDHEN and SYDVKM. V lost 2 bases, J lost 5 bases, and 11 bases lay in between. The CDR3 sequence: CASSLAAGLDTQYF. CDR3 DNA: TGTGCCAGCAGTTTAGCAGCGGGCTTAGATACGCAGTATTTT.

The chain has TRBV5-1 and TRBJ2-7, with 7 bases aligning to TRBD2. The germline V gene has CDR1 SGHRS and CDR2 YFSETQ. V dropped 3 bases and J dropped 4; count of bases not matched to a gene: 16. The CDR3 is 17 residues long. The CDR3: CASSSVLAKSRPYEQYF. CDR3 nucleotide sequence: TGCGCCAGCAGCTCGGTACTAGCGAAGTCCAGACCGTACGAGCAGTACTTC.

This chain links TRBV27 with TRBJ1-2; tentatively, D is TRBD1 (5 bases). CDR1 and CDR2 from the germline V gene are MNHEY and SMNVEV (reference sequence). Trimming stripped 3 bases from V and 5 bases from J, with 16 bases between. The CDR3 spans 15 residues. CDR3 bases: TGTGCCAGCAGTTTCCAGGGACCGCGGGGATATGGCTACACCTTC. This translates into CASSFQGPRGYGYTF.

This clonotype was counted a single time. V is TRBV10-2 and J is TRBJ1-2, with TRBD1 identical over 8 bases. The length of the CDR3 is 16 residues. Per the germline V gene, CDR1 is WSHSY and CDR2 is SAAADI. The junction had 13 bases not matched to a gene; V was cut back by 5 bases and J by 5 bases. In DNA, the CDR3 is TGCGCCAGCAGTAAGACAGGGGTCCACTATACTTATGGCTACACCTTC. It specifies CASSKTGVHYTYGYTF.

The CDR3 here is CAISEPGQNTGELFF. CDR3 bases: TGTGCCATCAGTGAACCGGGACAGAACACCGGGGAGCTGTTTTTT. This chain joins TRBV10-3 and TRBJ2-2; TRBD1 is a possible D gene (6 bases). This CDR3 comprises 15 residues. V was cut by 3 bases and J by 1 base, with 9 bases left in between. Germline-derived CDR1 and CDR2 are ENHRY and SYGVKD.

The V and J genes are TRBV30 and TRBJ2-3; 13 bases agree with TRBD2. The CDR3 runs to 14 residues. Per the germline V gene, CDR1 is GTSNPN and CDR2 is SVGIG (reference sequence). J gave up 6 bases and V 5 bases, and 5 bases lay outside the gene matches. The DNA of the CDR3 is TGTGCCTGGGTACTAGCGGGAGGGTCGGATACGCAGTATTTT. Its translation is CAWVLAGGSDTQYF. The variable domain in full, with the rest retrieved from reference TRBV30 and TRBJ2-3, is SQTIHQWPATLVQPVGSPLSLECTVEGTSNPNLYWYRQAAGRGLQLLFYSVGIGQISSEVPQNLSASRPQDRQFILSSKKLLLSDSGFYLCAWVLAGGSDTQYFGPGTRLTVL.

This clonotype was detected ten times or more. V and J are TRBV7-2 and TRBJ2-5, with D perhaps matching TRBD1 (6 bases). The V and J ends lost 1 base and 1 base respectively, with 13 bases between them. The CDR3 covers 16 residues. Germline loops: CDR1 SGHTA, CDR2 FQGNSA. The CDR3 sequence is CASSLGAGALQETQYF. For the CDR3, the DNA is TGTGCCAGCAGCTTAGGGGCAGGGGCCCTCCAAGAGACCCAGTACTTC. The variable domain in full, completed from reference TRBV7-2 and TRBJ2-5, reads GAGVSQSPSNKVTEKGKDVELRCDPISGHTALYWYRQSLGQGLEFLIYFQGNSAPDKSGLPSDRFSAERTGGSVSTLTIQRTQQEDSAVYLCASSLGAGALQETQYFGPGTRLLVL.

The rearrangement uses TRBV3-1 and TRBJ1-2, with D maybe TRBD1 (6 bases). This CDR3 has 16 amino acids. The germline gives CDR1 LGHDT, CDR2 YNNKEL (reference sequence). V gave up 0 bases and J gave up 10 bases, with 21 bases separating them. CDR3 DNA sequence: TGTGCCAGCAGCCAAGATACCCTCGGACAGTCTCATGACTACACCTTC. Amino acids: CASSQDTLGQSHDYTF.

The chain has TRBV6-1 and TRBJ1-5; D is uncertain. The CDR3 runs 13 residues. In germline, CDR1 is MNHNS, CDR2 SASEGT. The V end was cut by 2 bases, the J end by 7 bases, with 9 bases between. In nucleotides, the CDR3 is TGTGCCAGCAGTGAATCTAGGGTACAGCCCCAGCATTTT. Translated: CASSESRVQPQHF.

This clonotype was seen a few times. The chain recombines TRBV28 with TRBJ1-5, with a weak D call TRBD1 (6 bases). The CDR3 covers 17 residues. CDR1 is MDHEN, CDR2 SYDVKM, per germline. Trimming left V 6 bases short and J 0 bases short, with 18 bases between. Here the CDR3 DNA reads TGTGCCAGCAGGTCAACAGGGTCGGTTTTTAGCAATCAGCCCCAGCATTTT. This gives the protein CASRSTGSVFSNQPQHF.

The V call is TRBV9, the J call TRBJ1-5; the D is unclear. The CDR3 loop spans 15 amino acids. Germline V gene lookup returns CDR1 SGDLS and CDR2 YYNGEE. Trimming pared 0 bases from V and 3 bases from J, leaving 10 bases between. CDR3: CASSVGARFNQPQHF. The CDR3, as DNA: TGTGCCAGCAGCGTAGGGGCGCGATTCAATCAGCCCCAGCATTTT.

This clonotype has ten or more counts. The gene calls are TRBV3-1 and TRBJ1-1, with 7 positions matching TRBD1. CDR3 size: 13 residues. V shed 4 bases and J 7 bases; nucleotides not matched to a gene: 6. The germline V gene encodes CDR1 LGHDT and CDR2 YNNKEL (reference sequence). CDR3 amino acids: CASSPRGSGEAFF. Written as DNA, the CDR3 is TGTGCCAGCAGCCCCAGGGGGAGTGGTGAAGCTTTCTTT.

This clonotype was found many times. V is TRBV30 and J is TRBJ1-4; TRBD1 agrees at 8 bases. J was trimmed by 8 bases and V by 0 bases; bases with no gene match: 2. CDR3 size: 13 residues. CDR1 and CDR2 (germline): GTSNPN, SVGIG (reference sequence). CDR3 coding DNA: TGTGCCTGGAGTGTAGGGACAGGCGAAAAACTGTTTTTT. This translates into CAWSVGTGEKLFF. The variable domain in full, with the rest retrieved from reference TRBV30 and TRBJ1-4, is SQTIHQWPATLVQPVGSPLSLECTVEGTSNPNLYWYRQAAGRGLQLLFYSVGIGQISSEVPQNLSASRPQDRQFILSSKKLLLSDSGFYLCAWSVGTGEKLFFGSGTQLSVL.

The chain employs TRBV7-2 and TRBJ2-2; 8 nucleotides line up with TRBD2. The CDR3 loop spans 16 amino acids. Losses at the gene ends were 5 bases for V and 7 bases for J; bases not matched to a gene: 12. CDR1 and CDR2 (germline): SGHTA, FQGNSA. CDR3 amino acids: CASSPNGLAGVGELFF. Written as DNA, the CDR3 is TGTGCCAGCAGCCCTAATGGTCTAGCGGGTGTCGGGGAGCTGTTTTTT.

This clonotype was recorded at least ten times. The chain uses TRBV27 and TRBJ1-5; D gene unclear. The CDR3 spans 15 residues. The germline gives CDR1 MNHEY, CDR2 SMNVEV (reference sequence). With 5 bases removed from V and 3 bases from J, the gap between germline ends came to 14 bases. CDR3 DNA: TGTGCCAGCAGTCCACGGGCAGGAATCAATCAGCCCCAGCATTTT. Protein: CASSPRAGINQPQHF.

V and J are TRBV3-1 and TRBJ2-4; the match to TRBD2 covers 7 bases. Germline V gives CDR1 LGHDT, CDR2 YNNKEL (reference sequence). This CDR3 comprises 16 residues. Trimming took 5 bases from V and 5 from J; bases not matched to a gene: 12. As DNA, the CDR3 is TGTGCCAGCAGCAACCCAAGCCGGGACTACGAAAACATTCAGTACTTC. Protein: CASSNPSRDYENIQYF.

The chain carries TRBV27 and TRBJ1-1; 9 bases align to TRBD1. The germline gives CDR1 MNHEY, CDR2 SMNVEV (reference sequence). V lost 4 bases and J lost 3; bases outside the gene matches: 12. The CDR3 runs 17 residues. CDR3 sequence (DNA): TGTGCCAGCAGTTCCACAATTCTACAGGGGGCCCACACTGAAGCTTTCTTT. The encoded protein is CASSSTILQGAHTEAFF.

The chain has TRBV7-8 and TRBJ2-7; 9 positions agree with TRBD2. This CDR3 is built from 15 residues. V lost 5 bases to trimming and J lost 0 bases; unmatched junction nucleotides: 5. The germline V gene has CDR1 SGHVS and CDR2 FQNEAQ. Here the CDR3 reads CASSRTSDHSYEQYF. The CDR3 bases are TGTGCCAGCAGCCGGACTAGCGACCACTCCTACGAGCAGTACTTC.

This clonotype was recorded many times. V is TRBV11-2 and J is TRBJ2-7; TRBD2 matches at 7 bases. Germline values: CDR1 SGHAT, CDR2 FQNNGV. This CDR3 contains 15 residues. J lost 6 bases, V lost 4 bases, and 12 bases had no gene match. As DNA, the CDR3 is TGTGCCAGCAGCTCTAGTGGGCTAGCGGCCCTCGAGCAGTACTTC. Its translation: CASSSSGLAALEQYF.

The chain has TRBV20-1 and TRBJ2-6; D is possibly TRBD1 (6 bases). V was cut by 1 base and J by 0 bases, with 13 bases left in between. Per the germline V gene, CDR1 is DFQATT and CDR2 is SNEGSKA (reference sequence). The CDR3 is made up of 17 amino acids. The CDR3: CSARVRDNGSGANVLTF. The CDR3 DNA sequence: TGCAGTGCTAGAGTTCGGGACAACGGCTCTGGGGCCAACGTCCTGACTTTC.

The J gene is TRBJ1-5, the V gene TRBV20-1; the match to TRBD1 covers 7 bases. Germline-derived CDR1 and CDR2 are DFQATT and SNEGSKA (reference sequence). Trimming at V came to 0 bases and at J to 1 base, leaving 9 bases not matched to a gene. The CDR3 is 17 amino acids. The chain's CDR3 is CSARDQGGKISNQPQHF. The CDR3 nucleotides read TGCAGTGCTAGAGATCAGGGGGGAAAAATCAGCAATCAGCCCCAGCATTTT.

This clonotype was counted only a few times. J is TRBJ2-7 and V is TRBV6-1, with a weak D call TRBD2 (5 bases). Trimming pared 5 bases from V and 3 bases from J, leaving 14 bases between. Germline CDR1 MNHNS, CDR2 SASEGT. CDR3 length: 14 amino acids. CDR3 loop: CASSSPGFNYEQYF. CDR3 DNA sequence: TGTGCCAGCAGTTCCCCGGGGTTCAACTACGAGCAGTACTTC.

This clonotype was observed many times. The chain links TRBV3-1 to TRBJ1-6; D gene uncertain. The germline V gene has CDR1 LGHDT and CDR2 YNNKEL (reference sequence). This CDR3 spans 15 amino acids. Deletions cut 1 base from V and 10 bases from J, with 14 bases between. The CDR3 nucleotides read TGTGCCAGCAGCCAAGTCCCGCAAGGGAGGTCACCCCTCCACTTT. This sequence encodes CASSQVPQGRSPLHF. The full variable domain, in which reference TRBV3-1 and TRBJ1-6 provide the parts outside the CDR3, is DTAVSQTPKYLVTQMGNDKSIKCEQNLGHDTMYWYKQDSKKFLKIMFSYNNKELIINETVPNRFSPKSPDKAHLNLHINSLELGDSAVYFCASSQVPQGRSPLHFGNGTRLTVT.

This sequence joins TRBV6-1 and TRBJ2-1; 8 bases agree with TRBD1. The CDR3 is 15 residues long. Trimming at V came to 3 bases and at J to 4 bases, leaving 5 bases not matched to a gene. Germline loops: CDR1 MNHNS, CDR2 SASEGT. In DNA form, the CDR3 reads TGTGCCAGCAGTGATGGGACAGGTCTGTACAATGAGCAGTTCTTC. This translates into CASSDGTGLYNEQFF.

V usage is TRBV6-1 and J usage is TRBJ2-6; TRBD2 is a possible D gene (6 bases). This CDR3 has 18 amino acids. The V gene's germline CDR1 is MNHNS and CDR2 SASEGT. Deletions cut 3 bases from V and 0 bases from J, with 15 bases between. This CDR3 is CASSDRKPGGSGANVLTF. CDR3 in DNA: TGTGCCAGCAGTGATAGAAAGCCCGGGGGCTCTGGGGCCAACGTCCTGACTTTC.

This clonotype was counted between two and nine times. The V call is TRBV7-9, the J call TRBJ2-1, with 7 bases aligning to TRBD1. From germline, CDR1 is SEHNR and CDR2 FQNEAQ (reference sequence). The ends lost 4 bases at V and 2 bases at J; junction bases unmatched: 5. The CDR3 sequence is 15 residues long. The CDR3 sequence: CASSYRDSPYNEQFF. CDR3 DNA: TGTGCCAGCAGCTACCGGGACAGTCCCTACAATGAGCAGTTCTTC.